Following are 27 T cell receptor beta chains from one sample sequenced in a study of vaccination and CD4 T cells after COVID-19. For these TCRs, the target antigens are not known. The Oncomine TCR Beta short-read assay sequenced DNA from cultured CD4+ T cells. TCRdb independently ran MiXCR on the PCR reads; one entry per CDR3 protein. The table records approximately 26,000 distinct CDR3 sequences, under 70% of them present only once. Treatment noted: roughly 11-day PBMC culture with coronavirus spike peptide pools or control peptides (ViraFEST assay). Sequencing was done on a sample of CD4+ T cells from blood, cultured in vitro. The receptors were gathered from a human donor who had recovered from COVID-19.

The CDR3 DNA sequence: TGCAGTGCTAGGGTAGGGGGCAGGGGTCAGCCCCAGCATTTT. Protein: CSARVGGRGQPQHF. The chain joins TRBV20-1 to TRBJ1-5; 7 nucleotides agree with TRBD1. V dropped 3 bases and J dropped 6; count of bases not matched to a gene: 8. The CDR3 spans 14 residues. Germline assignment: CDR1 DFQATT and CDR2 SNEGSKA (reference sequence).

The V call is TRBV28, the J call TRBJ1-6; no definite D call. The length of the CDR3 is 15 residues. CDR1 and CDR2 from the germline V gene are MDHEN and SYDVKM. V lost 8 bases and J 9 bases, leaving 20 bases between the germline ends. The CDR3 coding sequence is TGTGCCAGCGGATCTCTGGACGGGTCGTCTTCACCCCTCCACTTT. Encoded protein: CASGSLDGSSSPLHF. Filled out from reference TRBV28 and TRBJ1-6, the complete variable domain reads DVKVTQSSRYLVKRTGEKVFLECVQDMDHENMFWYRQDPGLGLRLIYFSYDVKMKEKGDIPEGYSVSREKKERFSLILESASTNQTSMYLCASGSLDGSSSPLHFGNGTRLTVT.

The chain uses TRBV6-1 and TRBJ2-2; 7 bases match TRBD2. The junction had 9 bases not matched to a gene; V was cut back by 8 bases and J by 3 bases. This CDR3 is built from 15 residues. In germline, CDR1 is MNHNS, CDR2 SASEGT. The CDR3 DNA reads TGTGCCAGCCACCCCAGCGGGAAGGACACCGGGGAGCTGTTTTTT. This gives the protein CASHPSGKDTGELFF.

This clonotype was counted between two and nine times. This chain uses TRBV20-1 with TRBJ2-3, with 11 positions matching TRBD2. Germline V gene data show CDR1 as DFQATT and CDR2 as SNEGSKA (reference sequence). There are 14 residues in the CDR3. V lost 4 bases to trimming and J lost 14 bases; unmatched junction nucleotides: 14. The CDR3 loop reads CSAMSFVLAGESYF. The CDR3 nucleotides are TGCAGTGCTATGAGTTTTGTACTAGCGGGAGAATCGTATTTT.

V and J are TRBV28 and TRBJ1-5; tentative D call: TRBD1 (5 bases). The CDR3 is 15 residues long. Germline V gene sequence: CDR1 MDHEN, CDR2 SYDVKM. V lost 4 bases, J lost 6 bases, and 16 bases lay in between. CDR3 region: CASSSPSGNGQPQHF. In DNA, the CDR3 is TGTGCCAGCAGTTCGCCGTCAGGGAATGGTCAGCCCCAGCATTTT.

This clonotype was seen only a few times. V is TRBV28 and J is TRBJ1-6; TRBD1 is a possible D gene (5 bases). Germline V lookup: CDR1 MDHEN, CDR2 SYDVKM. CDR3 length: 15 amino acids. Deletions cut 3 bases from V and 5 bases from J, with 11 bases between. The chain's CDR3 is CASSFWGVNNSPLHF. The CDR3 nucleotides are TGTGCCAGCAGTTTTTGGGGGGTGAATAATTCACCCCTCCACTTT.

The J gene is TRBJ1-5, the V gene TRBV12-3 or TRBV12-4; D remains ambiguous. With 3 bases removed from V and 6 bases from J, the gap between germline ends came to 12 bases. This CDR3 has 14 residues. The CDR3 DNA is TGTGCCAGCAGTTTGGGGTGGGTAAGTCAGCCCCAGCATTTT. This sequence encodes CASSLGWVSQPQHF.

V and J are TRBV20-1 and TRBJ2-7, with D unresolved. Germline-derived CDR1 and CDR2 are DFQATT and SNEGSKA (reference sequence). Trimming cost V 6 bases and J 0 bases, with 12 bases left between them. This CDR3 is built from 13 residues. DNA for the CDR3: TGCAGTGCCACGCGAGAAGGCTCCTACGAGCAGTACTTC. Its protein product is CSATREGSYEQYF.

The chain recombines TRBV28 with TRBJ2-7; D gene ambiguous. The V end lost 8 bases, the J end lost 2 bases, and 13 bases lay between the germline ends. Germline assignment: CDR1 MDHEN and CDR2 SYDVKM. The CDR3 totals 13 residues. The CDR3 spells CASVGQPTYEQYF. CDR3 nucleotide sequence: TGTGCCAGCGTGGGCCAGCCAACCTACGAGCAGTACTTC.

The V gene is TRBV6-4, the J gene TRBJ2-5, with TRBD1 identical over 12 bases. The CDR3 length is 18 residues. CDR1 and CDR2 from the germline V gene are MRHNA and SNTAGT. Losses at the gene ends were 7 bases for V and 4 bases for J; bases not matched to a gene: 16. CDR3 residues: CASTGSGDRGPPSETQYF. The DNA of the CDR3 is TGTGCCAGCACCGGATCCGGGGACAGGGGGCCTCCCTCAGAGACCCAGTACTTC.

V usage is TRBV29-1 and J usage is TRBJ2-3; 11 bases map to TRBD2. CDR1 and CDR2 (germline): SQVTM, ANQGSEA. The CDR3 has 15 amino acids. CDR3 bases: TGCAGGAAGACTAGCGGGATCTCTAGCACAGATACGCAGTATTTT. The encoded protein is CRKTSGISSTDTQYF.

The chain is built from TRBV20-1 and TRBJ2-2; D call uncertain. CDR1 and CDR2 (germline): DFQATT, SNEGSKA (reference sequence). V lost 3 bases and J lost 6, with 8 bases in between. This CDR3 is 12 amino acids long. CDR3 DNA sequence: TGCAGTGCTAGGATGCAAGCCGGGGAGCTGTTTTTT. Translated, it gives CSARMQAGELFF.

The chain joins TRBV6-1 to TRBJ1-1; 7 bases map to TRBD1. There are 13 residues in the CDR3. CDR1 is MNHNS and CDR2 is SASEGT in the germline V gene. With 6 bases clipped from V and 8 bases from J, the junction kept 9 bases outside the gene matches. CDR3 protein: CASRQTGVREAFF. The CDR3 region has the DNA TGTGCCAGCAGACAAACAGGGGTACGAGAAGCTTTCTTT.

A few counts support this clonotype. CDR3 in amino acids: CASSPKKEGGSGNTIYF. CDR3 sequence (DNA): TGTGCCAGCAGCCCGAAGAAGGAAGGGGGATCTGGAAACACCATATATTTT. The gene calls are TRBV7-9 and TRBJ1-3; perhaps TRBD1 as D (6 bases). This CDR3 comprises 17 residues. The germline V gene has CDR1 SEHNR and CDR2 FQNEAQ (reference sequence). Trimming shortened V by 5 bases and J by 1 base, and 18 bases separated the two germline ends.

This chain links TRBV20-1 with TRBJ1-3, with a possible D match to TRBD1 (6 bases). Trimming shortened V by 4 bases and J by 1 base, and 11 bases separated the two germline ends. Germline values: CDR1 DFQATT, CDR2 SNEGSKA (reference sequence). The length of the CDR3 is 14 residues. This CDR3 is CSATDTGSGNTIYF. CDR3 DNA: TGCAGTGCTACCGATACAGGGTCTGGAAACACCATATATTTT.

The rearrangement links TRBV24-1 to TRBJ2-3, with D uncertain. CDR1 is KGHDR and CDR2 is SFDVKD in the germline V gene. Trimming left V 3 bases short and J 4 bases short, with 4 bases between. CDR3 length: 12 amino acids. The CDR3 DNA reads TGTGCCACCAGTGATGGCCCAGATACGCAGTATTTT. It codes for CATSDGPDTQYF.

The chain couples TRBV20-1 to TRBJ1-6; TRBD1 agrees at 9 bases. The CDR3 is made up of 15 amino acids. Germline CDR1 DFQATT, CDR2 SNEGSKA (reference sequence). V lost 3 bases, J lost 7 bases, and 7 bases stayed unmatched. The CDR3 DNA reads as TGCAGTGCTAGGGGACAGGGAGTCAGCAATTCACCCCTCCACTTT. It specifies CSARGQGVSNSPLHF.

V and J are TRBV19 and TRBJ1-1; TRBD1 might be the D (5 bases). Deletions cut 6 bases from V and 6 bases from J, with 20 bases between. Germline CDR1 and CDR2: LNHDA and SQIVND (reference sequence). CDR3 size: 15 residues. The CDR3 region is CASRGPGGGSAEAFF. CDR3 coding DNA: TGTGCCAGTAGGGGGCCGGGCGGGGGTAGTGCTGAAGCTTTCTTT.

This clonotype has a handful of counts. The V call is TRBV6-2 or TRBV6-3, the J call TRBJ1-5, with 9 nucleotides matching TRBD1. With V trimmed by 6 bases and J by 2 bases, 5 bases remained unmatched. Germline CDR1 MNHEY, CDR2 SVGEGT. The CDR3 consists of 15 residues. The CDR3 DNA reads as TGTGCCAGCAGACAGGGGGCGACGGGCAATCAGCCCCAGCATTTT. It encodes CASRQGATGNQPQHF.

The genes are TRBV6-2 or TRBV6-3 and TRBJ1-5; D gene ambiguous. From germline, CDR1 is MNHEY and CDR2 SVGEGT. V was pared by 2 bases and J by 3 bases, with 11 bases between. There are 15 residues in the CDR3. This CDR3 reads CASSYERYNNQPQHF. The DNA for the CDR3 is TGTGCCAGCAGTTACGAGAGATACAACAATCAGCCCCAGCATTTT.

The count of this clonotype is one. The junction differs from germline at one of its ends, possibly a read error. The chain couples TRBV18 to TRBJ1-2; 12 positions agree with TRBD1. This CDR3 contains 15 residues. Germline V CDR1 and CDR2: KGHSH, LQKENI. Here the CDR3 DNA reads TGTGTCAGCTCGCCTGGGACAGGGGGCTTCGATGGCTACACCTTC. This gives the protein CVSSPGTGGFDGYTF.

This chain uses TRBV20-1 with TRBJ2-1; 8 nucleotides match TRBD2. The ends lost 8 bases at V and 6 bases at J; junction bases unmatched: 6. Germline V gene data show CDR1 as DFQATT and CDR2 as SNEGSKA (reference sequence). This CDR3 has 12 amino acids. The CDR3 coding sequence is TGCAGTACGGGAGGGGACCTCAATGAGCAGTTCTTC. Amino acid sequence: CSTGGDLNEQFF.

V usage is TRBV6-2 or TRBV6-3 and J usage is TRBJ1-5, with a possible D match to TRBD1 (6 bases). This CDR3 is built from 17 residues. Germline V gives CDR1 MNHEY, CDR2 SVGEGT. V was cut by 6 bases and J by 0 bases, with 18 bases left in between. Written as DNA, the CDR3 is TGTGCCAGCAGCCCCCGGGGGCCGACACATAGCAATCAGCCCCAGCATTTT. The encoded protein is CASSPRGPTHSNQPQHF.

The chain couples TRBV28 to TRBJ2-7, with D possibly being TRBD1 (6 bases). The CDR3 contains 13 residues. V gave up 7 bases and J gave up 2 bases, with 12 bases separating them. CDR1 is MDHEN, CDR2 SYDVKM, per germline. The CDR3 DNA reads TGTGCCAGCAAGGGACACATTCCCTACGAGCAGTACTTC. Protein product: CASKGHIPYEQYF. Together with reference TRBV28 and TRBJ2-7, the CDR3 gives the full variable domain: DVKVTQSSRYLVKRTGEKVFLECVQDMDHENMFWYRQDPGLGLRLIYFSYDVKMKEKGDIPEGYSVSREKKERFSLILESASTNQTSMYLCASKGHIPYEQYFGPGTRLTVT.

The genes are TRBV10-3 and TRBJ1-1; D remains unclear. This CDR3 has 12 residues. Germline V lookup: CDR1 ENHRY, CDR2 SYGVKD. V shed 2 bases and J shed 3 bases, with 4 bases lying between them. CDR3 sequence: CAISETHTEAFF. CDR3 DNA sequence: TGTGCCATCAGTGAGACCCACACTGAAGCTTTCTTT.

V gene TRBV5-6 combines with J gene TRBJ2-7; TRBD2 matches at 15 bases. In germline, CDR1 is SGHDT, CDR2 YYEEEE. The V segment lost 6 bases and the J segment 7 bases; nucleotides outside the gene matches: 8. This CDR3 has 15 amino acids. The CDR3 loop is CASTQRTSGRGEQYF. As DNA, the CDR3 is TGTGCCAGCACCCAAAGGACTAGCGGGAGGGGAGAGCAGTACTTC. The variable domain in full, with the rest retrieved from reference TRBV5-6 and TRBJ2-7, is DAGVTQSPTHLIKTRGQQVTLRCSPKSGHDTVSWYQQALGQGPQFIFQYYEEEERQRGNFPDRFSGHQFPNYSSELNVNALLLGDSALYLCASTQRTSGRGEQYFGPGTRLTVT.

The V call is TRBV20-1, the J call TRBJ1-3, with D possibly TRBD1 on 5 matching bases. CDR3 length equals 13 residues. V shed 2 bases and J shed 4 bases, with 9 bases lying between them. Germline assignment: CDR1 DFQATT and CDR2 SNEGSKA (reference sequence). The CDR3 nucleotides are TGCAGTGCTAGAAAAGGGGACGGAAACACCATATATTTT. Translated: CSARKGDGNTIYF.